This record concerns one T cell receptor beta chain sequence. This entry is derived from a study of cytomegalovirus exposure and HLA in healthy donors. Per the germline V gene, CDR1 is SGHAT and CDR2 is FQDESV (reference sequence). This CDR3 contains 15 residues. Trimming left V 2 bases short and J 2 bases short, with 13 bases between. In the PCR, 60 Vbeta and 13 Jbeta primers were used. TCRdb's copy holds only in-frame clones and misses some; the assay was immunoSEQ multiplex PCR. In the table there are 75,000 to 100,000 clones, 75% to 85% of which are singletons. This receptor was obtained from a man aged 18 to 30 in good health and CMV-seropositive. This rearrangement joins TRBV11-1 to TRBJ2-7, with D hard to call. The sample was PBMCs. The CDR3 bases are TGTGCCAGCAGCTTAAATGGCGCGGCGACCTACGAGCAGTACTTC. Encoded protein: CASSLNGAATYEQYF.